A single T cell receptor (beta chain) is shown here with its context. This clone was seen once. The target of this receptor is not known. Base qualities are not provided; no much larger clone lies one nucleotide away. CDR1 MRHNA and CDR2 SNTAGT were looked up in the germline V gene. Spanning cysteine to phenylalanine, the CDR3 consists of 18 amino acids. Only the CDR3 DNA stays, 54 bases, in frame from base 1. After removal of 6 bases from V and 9 bases from J, the junction retains 20 bases not matched to a gene. The sample belongs to a study of Ad26.COV2.S vaccination and SARS-CoV-2 variants (TCRdb year 2021). Regarding the research as a whole: Donors in the vaccine arm were drawn from COV1001, a phase I-IIa trial of Ad26.COV2.S in healthy adults that was multicentre, randomized, double-blind and placebo-controlled. Ad26.COV2.S was administered intramuscularly at 5 x 10^10 or 1 x 10^11 viral particles, either as a single shot or as two shots given 56 days apart. The specificity and breadth of SARS-CoV-2-reactive T cell receptors after Ad26.COV2.S vaccination were assessed by TCRbeta repertoire sequencing. A total of around 32 samples were included in the TCR-sequenced set, comprising about 20 Ad26.COV2.S vaccine recipients, 5 placebo recipients and 8 SARS-CoV-2 convalescent individuals. Trial participants were randomized into five groups of five, in which low-dose or high-dose Ad26.COV2.S was given once or twice, or placebo was given on both occasions. Throughout the experiments and outcome assessment, investigators stayed blinded to trial group allocation. The research as a whole found: Comparable non-spike TCR breadth was observed between vaccine and placebo recipients, consistent with only spike being contained in the vaccine. Spike-specific TCR breadth was higher in Ad26.COV2.S recipients than in placebo recipients (P = 0.0014). After vaccination, spike-specific CD8+ and CD4+ T cell responses were reported to show substantial breadth. It was noted by the authors that total T cell responses may have been underestimated by the TCR breadth and depth analyses. The study was not powered for comparison of responses between vaccine doses or regimens.

The immunoSEQ Assay was used to sequence TCRbeta CDR3 regions. After extraction, genomic DNA underwent amplification by bias-controlled multiplex PCR, followed by high-throughput sequencing. As for the original processing: To quantify the absolute abundance of each unique TCRbeta CDR3 region, sequences were collapsed and filtered. T cell fraction was estimated by normalizing TCRbeta template counts to usable DNA, which was measured by amplifying reference genes present in all nucleated cells. Repertoire TCRs were annotated as SARS-CoV-2-specific by exact matching of V gene, CDR3 amino acid sequence and J gene to a known reactive TCR set. MIRA supplied the reference SARS-CoV-2 TCR set, which was filtered for enrichment in COVID-19-positive ImmuneCODE repertoires so that public or cross-reactive TCRs were removed. Using the MIRA antigens, annotated TCRs were further analysed by specific ORF or by position within an ORF. Depth was the summed frequency of annotated unique rearrangements, while breadth was defined as annotated unique rearrangements over total unique productive rearrangements. Two-sided Wilcoxon rank-sum tests were applied when comparing TCR breadth between groups. The clones in this table, taken by TCRdb from immuneACCESS, are in-frame only. Not every clone is retained; where verified, under half of the shortfall comes from an unresolved V gene, and the cause of the rest is unknown. The D gene and trimming were derived from the DNA, and the V and J assignments and clone size from that table. Counted in this sample were 300,000 to 400,000 clones; around 89% of them appeared once. The biggest ten clones account for about 4.6% of the sample.

The treatment or condition label here, explained by the study, means: around 19 received Ad26.COV2.S at low or high dose, single or two shots; about 5 received placebo; per-sample allocation not given. Repertoires of vaccine and placebo recipients were sequenced from samples collected on day 63 after the first injection. In Cohort 1b, 25 or so adults aged 18-55 years were enrolled at a single site in Boston, USA, between 29 July and 7 August 2020. Ad26.COV2.S was a replication-incompetent adenovirus type 26 vector expressing a prefusion-stabilized SARS-CoV-2 spike protein from the original Wuhan strain.

This chain joins TRBV6-4 to TRBJ1-5; 10 nucleotides in the junction match TRBD1. This receptor was obtained from a person between 18 and 65 years old who received the Ad26.COV2.S COVID-19 vaccine or a placebo. The material sequenced was peripheral blood, taken in a trial of Ad26.COV2.S vaccine versus placebo. The CDR3 region reads CASSLYPPGQGRVWPQHF. The nucleotide sequence is given as TGTGCCAGCAGCTTATACCCCCCGGGACAGGGGCGGGTTTGGCCCCAGCATTTT.